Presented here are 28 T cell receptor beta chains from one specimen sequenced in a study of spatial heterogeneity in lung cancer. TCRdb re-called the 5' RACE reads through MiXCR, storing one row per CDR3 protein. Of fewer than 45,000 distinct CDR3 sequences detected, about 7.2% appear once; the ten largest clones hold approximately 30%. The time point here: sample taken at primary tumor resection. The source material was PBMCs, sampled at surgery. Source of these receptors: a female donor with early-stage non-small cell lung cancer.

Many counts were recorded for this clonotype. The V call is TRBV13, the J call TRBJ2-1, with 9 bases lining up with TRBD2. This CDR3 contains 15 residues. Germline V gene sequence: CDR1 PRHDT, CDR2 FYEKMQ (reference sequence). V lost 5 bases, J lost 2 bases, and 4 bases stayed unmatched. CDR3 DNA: TGTGCCAGCAGCGCCTGGACTAGCGCCTACAATGAGCAGTTCTTC. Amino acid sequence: CASSAWTSAYNEQFF.

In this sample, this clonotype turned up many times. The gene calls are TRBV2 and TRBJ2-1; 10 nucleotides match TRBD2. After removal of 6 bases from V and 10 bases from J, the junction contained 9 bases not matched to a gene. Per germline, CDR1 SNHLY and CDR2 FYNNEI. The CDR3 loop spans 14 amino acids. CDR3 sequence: CASRAASGGPEQFF. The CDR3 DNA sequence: TGTGCCAGCAGGGCGGCTAGCGGGGGCCCCGAGCAGTTCTTC.

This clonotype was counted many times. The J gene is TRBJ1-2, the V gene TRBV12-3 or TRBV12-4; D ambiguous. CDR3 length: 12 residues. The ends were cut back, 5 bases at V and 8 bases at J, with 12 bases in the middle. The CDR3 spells CASSPQLRGYTF. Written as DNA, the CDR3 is TGTGCCAGCAGTCCCCAGTTAAGGGGCTACACCTTC.

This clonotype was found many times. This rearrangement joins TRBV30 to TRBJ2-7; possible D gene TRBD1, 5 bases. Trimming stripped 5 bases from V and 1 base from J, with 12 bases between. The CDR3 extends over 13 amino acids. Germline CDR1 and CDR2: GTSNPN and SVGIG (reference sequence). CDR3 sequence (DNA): TGTGCCTGGTCCCCCAGGGAATCCTACGAGCAGTACTTC. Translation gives CAWSPRESYEQYF.

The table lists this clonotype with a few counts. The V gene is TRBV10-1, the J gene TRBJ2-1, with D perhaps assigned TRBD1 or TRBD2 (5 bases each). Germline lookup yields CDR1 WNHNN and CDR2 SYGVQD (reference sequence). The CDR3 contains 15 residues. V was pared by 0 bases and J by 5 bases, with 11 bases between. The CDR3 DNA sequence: TGCGCCAGCAGTGAGTCTTCCGGGACGGACAATGAGCAGTTCTTC. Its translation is CASSESSGTDNEQFF.

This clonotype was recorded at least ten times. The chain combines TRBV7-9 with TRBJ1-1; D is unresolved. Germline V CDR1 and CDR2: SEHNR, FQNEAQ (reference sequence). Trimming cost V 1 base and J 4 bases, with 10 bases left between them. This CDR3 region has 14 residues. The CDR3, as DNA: TGTGCCAGCAGCTTAGAACCTCCGTCCACTGAAGCTTTCTTT. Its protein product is CASSLEPPSTEAFF. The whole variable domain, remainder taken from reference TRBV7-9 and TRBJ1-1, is DTGVSQNPRHKITKRGQNVTFRCDPISEHNRLYWYRQTLGQGPEFLTYFQNEAQLEKSRLLSDRFSAERPKGSFSTLEIQRTEQGDSAMYLCASSLEPPSTEAFFGQGTRLTVV.

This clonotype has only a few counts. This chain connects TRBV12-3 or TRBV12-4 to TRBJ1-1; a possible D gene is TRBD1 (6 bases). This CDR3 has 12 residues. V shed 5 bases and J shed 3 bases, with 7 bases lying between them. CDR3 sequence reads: CASSQGYTEAFF. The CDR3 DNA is TGTGCCAGCAGTCAGGGGTACACTGAAGCTTTCTTT.

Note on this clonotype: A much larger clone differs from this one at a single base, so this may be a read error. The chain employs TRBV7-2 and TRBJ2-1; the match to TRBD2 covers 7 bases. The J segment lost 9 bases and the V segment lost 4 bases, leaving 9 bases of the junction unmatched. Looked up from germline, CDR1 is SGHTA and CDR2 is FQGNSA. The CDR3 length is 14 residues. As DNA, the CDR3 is TGTGCCAGCAGCTCCAGGGAGGGCCAAGGTGAGCAGTTCTTC. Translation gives CASSSREGQGEQFF. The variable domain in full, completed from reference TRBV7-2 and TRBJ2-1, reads GAGVSQSPSNKVTEKGKDVELRCDPISGHTALYWYRQSLGQGLEFLIYFQGNSAPDKSGLPSDRFSAERTGGSVSTLTIQRTQQEDSAVYLCASSSREGQGEQFFGPGTRLTVL.

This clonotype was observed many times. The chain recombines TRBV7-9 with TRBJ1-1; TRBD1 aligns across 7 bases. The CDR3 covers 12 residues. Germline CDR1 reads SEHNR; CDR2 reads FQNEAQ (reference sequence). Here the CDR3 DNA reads TGTGCTACCACAGGGGTTGGCACTGAAGCTTTCTTT. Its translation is CATTGVGTEAFF.

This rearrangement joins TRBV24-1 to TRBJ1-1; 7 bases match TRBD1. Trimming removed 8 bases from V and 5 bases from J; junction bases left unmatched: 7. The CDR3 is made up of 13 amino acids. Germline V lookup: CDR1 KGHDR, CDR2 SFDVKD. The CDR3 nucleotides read TGTGCCACCAACACAGGGGTAGGGACTGAAGCTTTCTTT. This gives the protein CATNTGVGTEAFF.

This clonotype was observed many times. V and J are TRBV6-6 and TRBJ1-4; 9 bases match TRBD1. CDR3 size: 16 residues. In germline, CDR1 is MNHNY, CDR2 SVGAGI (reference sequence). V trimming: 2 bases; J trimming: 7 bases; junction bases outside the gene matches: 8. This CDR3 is CASSYAEGQGVEKLFF. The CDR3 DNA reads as TGTGCCAGCAGTTACGCCGAGGGACAGGGAGTTGAAAAACTGTTTTTT.

The CDR3 nucleotides are TGTGCCAGCAGAGTGAGCCGAGAGACCCAGTACTTC. It is translated as CASRVSRETQYF. The gene calls are TRBV7-9 and TRBJ2-5; D uncertain. The CDR3 sequence is 12 residues long. The V gene lost 6 bases and the J gene lost 4 bases, with 9 bases spanning the gap. Germline assignment: CDR1 SEHNR and CDR2 FQNEAQ (reference sequence).

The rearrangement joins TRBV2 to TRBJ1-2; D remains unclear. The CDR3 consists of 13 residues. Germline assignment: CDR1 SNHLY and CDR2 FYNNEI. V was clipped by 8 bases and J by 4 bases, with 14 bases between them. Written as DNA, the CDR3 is TGTGCCAGCGCGCCGGGTAGTGGCTATGGCTACACCTTC. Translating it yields CASAPGSGYGYTF.

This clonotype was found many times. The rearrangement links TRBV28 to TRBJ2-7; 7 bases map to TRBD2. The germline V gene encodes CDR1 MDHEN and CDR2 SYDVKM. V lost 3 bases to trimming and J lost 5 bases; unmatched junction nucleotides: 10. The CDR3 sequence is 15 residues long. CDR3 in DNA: TGTGCCAGCAGTTTTGGGGAGCGGGATCGCGACGAGCAGTACTTC. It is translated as CASSFGERDRDEQYF.

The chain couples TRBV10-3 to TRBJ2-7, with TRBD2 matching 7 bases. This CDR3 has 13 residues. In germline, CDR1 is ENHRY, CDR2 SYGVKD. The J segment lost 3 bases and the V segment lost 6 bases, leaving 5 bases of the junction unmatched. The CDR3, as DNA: TGTGCCATCAGCGGGACTAAAGACTACGAGCAGTACTTC. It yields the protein CAISGTKDYEQYF.

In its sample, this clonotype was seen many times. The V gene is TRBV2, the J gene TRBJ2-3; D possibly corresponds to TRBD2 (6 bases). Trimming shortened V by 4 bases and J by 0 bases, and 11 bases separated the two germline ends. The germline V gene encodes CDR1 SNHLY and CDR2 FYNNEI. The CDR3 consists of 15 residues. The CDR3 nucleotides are TGTGCCAGCAGTGGGAGGGATCCTAGCACAGATACGCAGTATTTT. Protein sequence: CASSGRDPSTDTQYF.

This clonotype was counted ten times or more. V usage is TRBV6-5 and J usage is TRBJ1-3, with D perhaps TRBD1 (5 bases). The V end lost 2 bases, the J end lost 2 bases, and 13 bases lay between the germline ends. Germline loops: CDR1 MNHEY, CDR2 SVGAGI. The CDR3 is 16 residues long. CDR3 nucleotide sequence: TGTGCCAGCAGTTACCCCGAACAAGGGGCTGGAAACACCATATATTTT. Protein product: CASSYPEQGAGNTIYF.

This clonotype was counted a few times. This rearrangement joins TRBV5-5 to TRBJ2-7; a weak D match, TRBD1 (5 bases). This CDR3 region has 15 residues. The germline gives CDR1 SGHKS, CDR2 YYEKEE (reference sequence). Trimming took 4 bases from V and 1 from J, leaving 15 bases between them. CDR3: CASSPQGSRSYEQYF. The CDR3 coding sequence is TGTGCCAGCAGCCCCCAGGGCTCTAGGTCCTACGAGCAGTACTTC.

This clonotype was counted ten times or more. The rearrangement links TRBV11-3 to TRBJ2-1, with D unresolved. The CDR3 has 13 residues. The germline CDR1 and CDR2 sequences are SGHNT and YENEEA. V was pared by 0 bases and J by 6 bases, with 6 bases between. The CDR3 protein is CASSLEGSNEQFF. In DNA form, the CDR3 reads TGTGCCAGCAGCTTAGAAGGTAGCAATGAGCAGTTCTTC.

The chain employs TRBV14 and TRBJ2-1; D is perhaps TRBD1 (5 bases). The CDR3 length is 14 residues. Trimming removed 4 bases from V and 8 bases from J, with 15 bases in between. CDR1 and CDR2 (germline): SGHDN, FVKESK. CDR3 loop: CASSLIKGFDEQFF. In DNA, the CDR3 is TGTGCCAGCAGCCTTATTAAGGGGTTTGATGAGCAGTTCTTC. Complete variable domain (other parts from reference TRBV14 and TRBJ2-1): EAGVTQFPSHSVIEKGQTVTLRCDPISGHDNLYWYRRVMGKEIKFLLHFVKESKQDESGMPNNRFLAERTGGTYSTLKVQPAELEDSGVYFCASSLIKGFDEQFFGPGTRLTVL.

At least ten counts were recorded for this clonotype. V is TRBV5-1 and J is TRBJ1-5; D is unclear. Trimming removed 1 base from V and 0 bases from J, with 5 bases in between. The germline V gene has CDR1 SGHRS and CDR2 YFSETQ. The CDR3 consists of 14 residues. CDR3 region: CASSLMGSNQPQHF. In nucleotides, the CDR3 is TGCGCCAGCAGCTTGATGGGTAGCAATCAGCCCCAGCATTTT.

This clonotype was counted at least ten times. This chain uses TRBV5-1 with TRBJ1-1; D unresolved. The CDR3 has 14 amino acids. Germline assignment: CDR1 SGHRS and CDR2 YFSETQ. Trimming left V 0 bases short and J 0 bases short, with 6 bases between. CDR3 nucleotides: TGCGCCAGCAGCTTGGGGTCACTGAACACTGAAGCTTTCTTT. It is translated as CASSLGSLNTEAFF.

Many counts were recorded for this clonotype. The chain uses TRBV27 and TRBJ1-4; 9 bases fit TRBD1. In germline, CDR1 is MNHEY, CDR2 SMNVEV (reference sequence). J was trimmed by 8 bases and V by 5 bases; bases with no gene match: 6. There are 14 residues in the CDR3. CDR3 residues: CASSRDRDSEKLFF. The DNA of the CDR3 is TGTGCCAGCAGTCGGGACAGGGATTCGGAAAAACTGTTTTTT. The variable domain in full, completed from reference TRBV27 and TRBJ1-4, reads EAQVTQNPRYLITVTGKKLTVTCSQNMNHEYMSWYRQDPGLGLRQIYYSMNVEVTDKGDVPEGYKVSRKEKRNFPLILESPSPNQTSLYFCASSRDRDSEKLFFGSGTQLSVL.

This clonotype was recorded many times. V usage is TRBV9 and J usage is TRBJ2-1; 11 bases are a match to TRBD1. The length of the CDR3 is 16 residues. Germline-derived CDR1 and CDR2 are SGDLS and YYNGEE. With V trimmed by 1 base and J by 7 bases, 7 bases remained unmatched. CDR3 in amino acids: CASSVRGTGGGNEQFF. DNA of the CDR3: TGTGCCAGCAGCGTAAGAGGGACAGGGGGAGGAAATGAGCAGTTCTTC.

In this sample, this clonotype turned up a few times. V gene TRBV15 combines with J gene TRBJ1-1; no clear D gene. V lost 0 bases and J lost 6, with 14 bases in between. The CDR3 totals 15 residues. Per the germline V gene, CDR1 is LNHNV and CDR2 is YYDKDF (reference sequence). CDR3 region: CATSRDRTEGSEAFF. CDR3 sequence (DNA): TGTGCCACCAGCAGAGATCGGACGGAGGGCTCTGAAGCTTTCTTT.

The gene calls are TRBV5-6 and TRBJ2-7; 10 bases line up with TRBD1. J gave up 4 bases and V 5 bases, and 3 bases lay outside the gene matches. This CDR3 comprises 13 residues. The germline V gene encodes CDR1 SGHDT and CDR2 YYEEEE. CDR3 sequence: CASSKDRGYEQYF. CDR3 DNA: TGTGCCAGCAGTAAGGACAGGGGGTACGAGCAGTACTTC.

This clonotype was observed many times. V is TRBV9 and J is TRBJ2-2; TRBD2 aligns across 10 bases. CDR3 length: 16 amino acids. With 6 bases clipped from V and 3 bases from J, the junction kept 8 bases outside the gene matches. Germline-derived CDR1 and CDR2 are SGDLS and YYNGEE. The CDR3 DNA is TGTGCCAGCAACAGCGGGAGGGCTGATGACACCGGGGAGCTGTTTTTT. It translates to CASNSGRADDTGELFF.

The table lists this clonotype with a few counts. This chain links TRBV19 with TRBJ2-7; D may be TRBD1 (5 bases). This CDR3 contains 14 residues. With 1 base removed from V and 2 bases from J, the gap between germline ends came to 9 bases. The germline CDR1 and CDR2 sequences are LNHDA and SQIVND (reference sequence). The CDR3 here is CASSIGTGAYEQYF. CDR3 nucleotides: TGTGCCAGTAGTATAGGCACAGGTGCCTACGAGCAGTACTTC.